This T cell receptor (beta chain) emerged from a study of siplizumab effects on memory and regulatory T cells. Looked up from germline, CDR1 is PRHDT and CDR2 is FYEKMQ (reference sequence). This CDR3 is 13 amino acids long. Trimming took off 5 bases at V and 1 base at J, with 9 bases between the two ends. Comments on this clone: Its antigen is as yet unknown.

TCRdb's table, derived via immunoSEQ multiplex PCR, lists solely in-frame clones and lacks some. This table holds 90,000 to 95,000 clones, under 95% found once. General study results and limits: A mean of about 72% of mappable alloreactive CD4+ clones were Treg-derived with siplizumab, compared with about 27% in controls. Confirmation was lacking for the suppressive function of proliferating Tregs derived from siplizumab cultures.

This TCR derives from a human donor in good health. The specimen sequenced was CD8+ T cells sorted from blood. J is TRBJ2-7 and V is TRBV13; D possibly corresponds to TRBD2 (5 bases). CDR3 bases: TGTGCCAGCAGCCAACCGGGGTCCTACGAGCAGTACTTC. Translation gives CASSQPGSYEQYF.